A selection of T cell receptor beta chains follows, all from one sample in a study of blood T cell repertoires in COVID-19. Method: immunoSEQ multiplex PCR; TCRdb's copy keeps in-frame clones and lacks some. The repertoire holds 84,000 or so clones, with around four fifths as singletons. The sequenced sample was peripheral blood. The origin of the receptors is a man at least 80 years old with active or convalescent COVID-19. The CDR3 runs from the conserved cysteine through the conserved F or W. Each record gives: J gene, V gene, clone size, D gene, CDR3 DNA, CDR3 protein. A D gene is named only where the DNA matches it firmly. Only some rows state a clone size, as once, few, many or a class for expanded clones.

TRBJ1-2,TRBV7-9,-,-,TGTGCCAGCTCCATAATCGGCTACACCTTC,CASSIIGYTF
TRBJ2-5,TRBV24-1,-,TRBD2,TGTGCCACCAGTGGGGCTAGCGGGAGTTGGGAGACCCAGTACTTC,CATSGASGSWETQYF
TRBJ1-4,TRBV7-9,-,TRBD1,TGTGCCAGCAGCCAAACCGGGACAGGGAAGGGAAAACTGTTTTTT,CASSQTGTGKGKLFF
TRBJ2-1,TRBV5-1,-,TRBD2,TGCGCCAGCAGCTTGGTTGGTGGCGGGAGGTCCAATGAGCAGTTCTTC,CASSLVGGGRSNEQFF
TRBJ2-5,TRBV7-9,-,TRBD1,TGTGCCAGCAGACTAGGACAGGGAGAGACCCAGTACTTC,CASRLGQGETQYF
TRBJ1-2,TRBV3-1/TRBV3-2,-,TRBD1,TGTGCCAGCAGCCAAGGACGGACAGGCGGCTATGGCTACACCTTC,CASSQGRTGGYGYTF
TRBJ2-3,TRBV9,-,-,TGTGCCAGCAGCGTAGTCGCGGGCTTAAGCACAGATACGCAGTATTTT,CASSVVAGLSTDTQYF
TRBJ1-6,TRBV6-1,-,TRBD1,TGTGCCAGCAGTGAACAGGGGGTAGGTGATTCACCCCTCCACTTT,CASSEQGVGDSPLHF
TRBJ2-3,TRBV21-1,-,-,TGTGCCAGCAGCGCAACCCTCCCGGACAGGGGGACTCCAGATACGCAGTATTTT,CASSATLPDRGTPDTQYF
TRBJ1-5,TRBV5-4,-,-,TGTGCCAGCAGCTTGGGCGGAGATCAGCCCCAGCATTTT,CASSLGGDQPQHF
TRBJ2-5,TRBV5-8,-,TRBD2,TGTGCCAGCAGCTTGGGGCCTAGCGGGGGGCAAGAGACCCAGTACTTC,CASSLGPSGGQETQYF
TRBJ2-3,TRBV24-1,-,-,TGTGCCACCAGCAGGGGCACAATCGCCGCCGATACGCAGTATTTT,CATSRGTIAADTQYF
TRBJ2-1,TRBV6-6,-,TRBD1,TGTGCCAGCAGTCCCAGACCGGGACAGGGGGCAAATGAGCAGTTCTTC,CASSPRPGQGANEQFF
TRBJ2-3,TRBV6-2/TRBV6-3,-,-,TGTGCCAGCAGTGGTCCGGGACACCCAAGCACAGATACGCAGTATTTT,CASSGPGHPSTDTQYF
TRBJ1-1,TRBV5-1,-,TRBD1,TGCGCCAGCAGCCCGGGACAGCCGAACACTGAAGCTTTCTTT,CASSPGQPNTEAFF
TRBJ1-1,TRBV2,few,-,TGTGCCAGCACCTCCTATAATGAAGCTTTCTTT,CASTSYNEAFF
TRBJ2-5,TRBV11-2,-,TRBD2,TGTGCCAGCAGCTCCAACCTCCTGCGGGGGGCCTGGGAGACCCAGTACTTC,CASSSNLLRGAWETQYF
TRBJ2-1,TRBV7-9,-,-,TGTGCCAGCAGCTTAAGCCAGGGAGGACAATATGAGCAGTTCTTC,CASSLSQGGQYEQFF
TRBJ2-2,TRBV24-1,-,-,TGTGCCACCAGTGAGGTCCGACAGAAAGGGGAGCTGTTTTTT,CATSEVRQKGELFF
TRBJ2-1,TRBV28,-,TRBD2,TGTGCCAGCAGTTATTCCAGCGGGAGGGGGGAGCAGTTCTTC,CASSYSSGRGEQFF
TRBJ2-3,TRBV5-1,-,-,TGCGCCAGCAGCTTGGGCGGGACCACAGATACGCAGTATTTT,CASSLGGTTDTQYF
TRBJ2-5,TRBV10-3,-,-,TGTGCCATCAGTGAGTCAGGCGGGGGCATGACCCAGTACTTC,CAISESGGGMTQYF
TRBJ2-5,TRBV9,-,-,TGTGCCAGCAGCGAATGGGGGGTCCCCCAAGAGACCCAGTACTTC,CASSEWGVPQETQYF
TRBJ2-5,TRBV6-6,medium-sized,TRBD2,TGTGCCAGCAGTTCCGGGACTAGCGGAGAGACCCAGTACTTC,CASSSGTSGETQYF
TRBJ2-1,TRBV11-2,-,TRBD2,TGTGCCAGCAGCTCTCGGAGCGGGGGCTACAATGAGCAGTTCTTC,CASSSRSGGYNEQFF
TRBJ1-5,TRBV12-3/TRBV12-4,-,-,TGTGCCAGCAGCCCCGAGGGGGACCAGCCCCAGCATTTT,CASSPEGDQPQHF
TRBJ2-2,TRBV19,few,-,TGTGCCAGTAGTATAGTTGGAGGTCCCGGGGAGCTGTTTTTT,CASSIVGGPGELFF
TRBJ1-2,TRBV28,-,-,TGTGCCACCTTGGGAGGGAGGGATAGCTTCTATGGCTACACCTTC,CATLGGRDSFYGYTF
TRBJ2-5,TRBV5-1,-,-,TGCGCCAGCAGCCGAATAGGGGTCTCAGACCAAGAGACCCAGTACTTC,CASSRIGVSDQETQYF
TRBJ2-4,TRBV11-1,-,-,TGTGCCAGCAGCGCCGAGTCGGTGAGGAAAAACATTCAGTACTTC,CASSAESVRKNIQYF
TRBJ1-4,TRBV6-6,-,-,TGTGCCAGCAGCCTTACTGTAGGGGAAGGGGAAAAACTGTTTTTT,CASSLTVGEGEKLFF
TRBJ1-2,TRBV3-1/TRBV3-2,-,-,TGTGCCAGCAGCCGAGCCGCCAGGGAAGGCAATGGCTACACCTTC,CASSRAAREGNGYTF
TRBJ1-5,TRBV19,-,-,TGTGCCAGTAGTATAAACCCAGGGAGCAATCAGCCCCAGCATTTT,CASSINPGSNQPQHF
TRBJ1-5,TRBV19,-,-,TGTGCCAGTAGTATTGGAGGGGAGCAGCCCCAGCATTTT,CASSIGGEQPQHF